The rows below give T cell receptor beta chains drawn from one sample of a study of cytomegalovirus exposure and HLA in healthy donors. Repertoires were generated with immunoSEQ multiplex PCR, while TCRdb's copy carries only in-frame clones and drops some. This sample has nearly 200,000 clones, with 79% found just once. The material sequenced was PBMCs. These receptors were taken from a male donor in good health and CMV-seropositive. The conserved cysteine and the conserved F or W are not part of the CDR3 here. Fields, in order: J gene, clone size, V gene, CDR3 protein. Some rows mark clone size as missing; the rest say once, few, many or name a class of expanded clone.

TRBJ2-7 - TRBV18 ASSPPGGRDEQY
TRBJ1-2 - TRBV6-5 ASSYSTGLDGYT
TRBJ1-4 - TRBV5-8 ASSYRWGEEKLF
TRBJ2-7 few TRBV4-1 ASSPNRGSYEQY
TRBJ1-2 - TRBV7-6 ASSSQQGSYGYT
TRBJ1-1 - TRBV5-6 ASSYGTANTEAF
TRBJ1-4 - TRBV4-3 ASSQGGVGEKLF
TRBJ2-1 once TRBV9 ASSISGGSSYNEQF
TRBJ1-4 - TRBV15 ATPDSGTGDEKLF
TRBJ2-7 - TRBV18 ASSPNRPPTGNSEQY
TRBJ1-2 - TRBV10-3 AISETSGQVWNGYT
TRBJ2-1 - TRBV7-3 ASSSSLAAFSYNEQF
TRBJ2-2 - TRBV19 ASSIVWAGRGGELF
TRBJ2-2 once TRBV5-1 ASSFGQGELF
TRBJ1-2 - TRBV5-1 ASSFERGQEGYT
TRBJ2-1 - TRBV2 ASSESAVSYNEQF
TRBJ2-7 - TRBV10-3 AISESGASSYEQY